This T cell receptor (beta chain) was identified in a study of T cells in Graves' hyperthyroidism and ophthalmopathy. Whole-study context: Peripheral blood was secured at the point of initial diagnosis, before any treatment.

Based on clinical symptoms, serum thyroxine and TRAb, thyroid ultrasound and orbital computed tomography, diagnoses were reached. Study-level results: The model forecast ophthalmopathy, anticipating it by a median about 7 months before onset.

Amplification targeted TCR beta CDR3 regions from RNA transcripts. Researchers ran a first-round RT-PCR on the TCR CDR3 using the HTBI primer set. Each CDR3 protein is one row after TCRdb ran MiXCR on the multiplex PCR reads. The top ten hold around 50% of the sample, which has about half a million distinct CDR3 sequences, less than 25% seen once. This clonotype was seen many times. What it binds is unknown. The trim removed 6 bases at V and 5 bases at J, leaving 4 bases unmatched. The CDR3 is made up of 14 amino acids. The chain uses TRBV12-3 or TRBV12-4 and TRBJ2-2, with 9 bases that match TRBD1. The receptor's source is a woman aged 70 to 79 with Graves' ophthalmopathy. The sample consisted of blood. CDR3 protein: CASRQGARTGELFF. CDR3 coding DNA: TGTGCCAGCAGACAGGGGGCGCGAACCGGGGAGCTGTTTTTT.